This T cell receptor (beta chain) was profiled in a study of cytomegalovirus exposure and HLA in healthy donors. For the study at large: Within an early data release were about 85 million unique TCRs drawn from HLA-typed donors.

CDR1 and CDR2 (germline): MNHEY, SVGAGI. Losses at the gene ends were 3 bases for V and 3 bases for J; bases not matched to a gene: 8. CDR3 size: 16 residues. Study-wide results and caveats: A cluster of highly shared sequence variants was likely a sequencing artifact.

Primers: 60 Vbeta forward and 13 Jbeta reverse. TCRdb's copy holds only in-frame clones and misses some; the assay was immunoSEQ multiplex PCR. The data show under 100,000 clones, roughly two thirds seen once. Remarks on this clone: Its matching antigen is unknown.

What was sequenced was PBMCs. The chain uses TRBV6-5 and TRBJ2-7, with 10 bases matching TRBD2. The TCR sequence derives from a woman between 50 and 59 years old in good health and CMV-seropositive. The CDR3 spells CASSYLAGVRIYEQYF. The CDR3 DNA is TGTGCCAGCAGTTATCTAGCGGGAGTTAGGATCTACGAGCAGTACTTC.